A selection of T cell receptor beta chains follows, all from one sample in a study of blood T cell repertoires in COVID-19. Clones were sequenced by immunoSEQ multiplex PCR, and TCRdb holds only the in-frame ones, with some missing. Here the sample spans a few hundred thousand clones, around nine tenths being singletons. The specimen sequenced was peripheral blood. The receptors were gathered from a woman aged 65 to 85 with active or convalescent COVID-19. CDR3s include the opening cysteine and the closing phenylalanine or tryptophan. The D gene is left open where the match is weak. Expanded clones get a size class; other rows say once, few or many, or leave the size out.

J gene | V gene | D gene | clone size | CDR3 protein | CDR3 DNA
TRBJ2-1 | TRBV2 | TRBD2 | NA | CASSAPGLAGYNEQFF | TGTGCCAGCAGTGCTCCGGGACTAGCGGGGTACAATGAGCAGTTCTTC
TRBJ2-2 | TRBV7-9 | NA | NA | CASSFGQLGSTGELFF | TGTGCCAGCAGCTTTGGACAGCTAGGGAGTACCGGGGAGCTGTTTTTT
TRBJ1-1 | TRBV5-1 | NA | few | CASSREGVEAFF | TGCGCCAGTTCAAGGGAAGGGGTTGAAGCTTTCTTT
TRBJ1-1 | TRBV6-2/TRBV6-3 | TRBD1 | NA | CASSWGGQGTEAFF | TGTGCCAGCAGTTGGGGCGGACAGGGCACTGAAGCTTTCTTT
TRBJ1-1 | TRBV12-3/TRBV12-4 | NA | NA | CASSSTANTEAFF | TGTGCCAGCAGTTCCACAGCGAACACTGAAGCTTTCTTT
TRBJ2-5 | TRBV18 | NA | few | CASSPPIEETQYF | TGTGCCAGCTCACCACCCATAGAGGAGACCCAGTACTTC
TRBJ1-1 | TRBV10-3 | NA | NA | CAISEQGGRNTEAFF | TGTGCCATCAGTGAGCAGGGAGGTAGGAACACTGAAGCTTTCTTT
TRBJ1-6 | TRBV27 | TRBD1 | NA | CASTMTGFGNNSPLHF | TGTGCCAGCACCATGACAGGGTTTGGGAATAATTCACCCCTCCACTTT
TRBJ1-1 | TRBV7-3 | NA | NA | CASSSRGVSEAFF | TGTGCCAGCAGCTCCCGGGGGGTCAGTGAAGCTTTCTTT
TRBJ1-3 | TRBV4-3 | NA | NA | CASSRNWGVQGNTIYF | TGCGCCAGCAGCCGCAACTGGGGGGTGCAAGGAAACACCATATATTTT
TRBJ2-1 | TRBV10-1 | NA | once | CASSGTYNEQFF | TGCGCCAGCAGTGGTACATACAATGAGCAGTTCTTC
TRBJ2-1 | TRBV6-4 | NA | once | CASSRGGNEQFF | TGTGCCAGCTCACGTGGGGGGAATGAGCAGTTCTTC
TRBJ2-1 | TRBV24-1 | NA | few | CATPPGGEQFF | TGTGCCACCCCCCCCGGCGGTGAGCAGTTCTTC
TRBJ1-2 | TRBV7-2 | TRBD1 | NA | CASSLVSGGASEGYTF | TGTGCCAGCAGCTTAGTCTCAGGGGGCGCTTCGGAAGGCTACACCTTC
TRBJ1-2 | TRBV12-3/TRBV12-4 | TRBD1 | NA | CASSRDRGSGYTF | TGTGCCAGCAGCAGGGACAGGGGGTCTGGCTACACCTTC
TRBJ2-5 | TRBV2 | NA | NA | CASSKGELLRTQYF | TGTGCCAGCAGTAAGGGAGAATTACTTAGGACCCAGTACTTC
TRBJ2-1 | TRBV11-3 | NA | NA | CASSLVRGDEQFF | TGTGCCAGCAGCTTAGTACGCGGGGATGAGCAGTTCTTC
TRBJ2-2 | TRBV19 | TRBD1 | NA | CASRVGTGVDRELFF | TGTGCCAGTAGGGTTGGGACAGGGGTTGACCGGGAGCTGTTTTTT
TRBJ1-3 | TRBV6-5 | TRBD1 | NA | CASRTTGSGNTIYF | TGTGCCAGCAGGACGACAGGGTCCGGAAACACCATATATTTT
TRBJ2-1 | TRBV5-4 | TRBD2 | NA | CASYPEAGVYNEQFF | TGTGCCAGCTACCCAGAGGCGGGGGTATACAATGAGCAGTTCTTC
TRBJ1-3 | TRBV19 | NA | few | CASSITVGGSGNTIYF | TGTGCCAGTAGTATCACCGTCGGGGGCTCTGGAAACACCATATATTTT
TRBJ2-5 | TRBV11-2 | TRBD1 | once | CASSQNRGQAINQETQYF | TGTGCCAGCAGCCAGAACAGGGGGCAGGCCATAAACCAAGAGACCCAGTACTTC
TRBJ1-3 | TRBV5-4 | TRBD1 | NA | CASTPGTGFLSSGNTIYF | TGTGCCAGCACACCCGGGACAGGTTTCCTCAGCTCTGGAAACACCATATATTTT
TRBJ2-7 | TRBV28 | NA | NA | CASSPRQVRYEQYF | TGTGCCAGCAGCCCTAGACAGGTTAGGTACGAGCAGTACTTC
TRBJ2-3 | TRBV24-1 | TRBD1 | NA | CATSEDRAPLEGGTDTQYF | TGTGCCACCAGTGAGGACAGGGCACCCCTCGAGGGAGGTACAGATACGCAGTATTTT
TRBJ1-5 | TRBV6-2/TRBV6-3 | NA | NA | CASSTHSLSSNQPQHF | TGTGCCAGCAGTACCCACAGCCTCTCTAGCAATCAGCCCCAGCATTTT
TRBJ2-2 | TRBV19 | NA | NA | CASSTHGGELFF | TGTGCCAGTAGTACCCACGGGGGGGAGCTGTTTTTT
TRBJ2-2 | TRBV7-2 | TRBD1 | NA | CASSRQTGANTGELFF | TGTGCCAGCAGTCGCCAGACAGGGGCAAACACCGGGGAGCTGTTTTTT
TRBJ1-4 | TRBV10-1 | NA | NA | CASSESNTGSQQLFF | TGCGCCAGCAGTGAGTCGAACACAGGTTCTCAGCAACTGTTTTTT
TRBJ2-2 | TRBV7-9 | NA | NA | CASSPRGGLAGELFF | TGTGCCAGCAGCCCAAGGGGGGGATTGGCCGGGGAGCTGTTTTTT
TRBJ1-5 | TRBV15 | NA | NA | CATSRVQSEPQHF | TGTGCCACCAGCAGAGTTCAATCGGAGCCCCAGCATTTT
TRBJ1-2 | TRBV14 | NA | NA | CASSLLDLRSSYGYTF | TGTGCCAGCAGCCTCCTCGACCTGAGGAGTAGCTATGGCTACACCTTC
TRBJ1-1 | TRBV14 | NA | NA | CASSHRWRATGAEAFF | TGTGCCAGCAGCCATAGATGGCGGGCGACGGGCGCTGAAGCTTTCTTT
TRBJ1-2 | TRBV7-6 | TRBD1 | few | CASSLAGQGLEGYTF | TGTGCCAGCAGCTTAGCGGGACAGGGGCTGGAGGGCTACACCTTC
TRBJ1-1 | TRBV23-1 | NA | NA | CASSQISLRAFF | TGCGCCAGCAGTCAAATCTCCCTACGGGCTTTCTTT
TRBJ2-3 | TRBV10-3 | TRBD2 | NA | CAISQTSGGGADTQYF | TGTGCCATCAGCCAGACTAGCGGGGGTGGCGCAGATACGCAGTATTTT
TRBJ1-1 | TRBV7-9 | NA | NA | CASTFLHSGDTEAFF | TGTGCCAGCACCTTTCTCCACTCCGGGGACACTGAAGCTTTCTTT
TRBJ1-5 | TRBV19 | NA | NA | CASSISRGENQPQHF | TGTGCCAGTAGTATATCTCGGGGAGAAAATCAGCCCCAGCATTTT
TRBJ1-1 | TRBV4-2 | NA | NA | CASSQEGSNSGEAFF | TGTGCCAGCAGCCAAGAGGGATCGAATAGCGGTGAAGCTTTCTTT
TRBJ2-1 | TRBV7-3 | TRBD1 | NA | CASSGQGRGEQFF | TGTGCCAGCTCCGGACAGGGACGGGGTGAGCAGTTCTTC
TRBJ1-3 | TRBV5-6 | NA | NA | CASSEGVVGNTIYF | TGTGCCAGCAGCGAGGGGGTGGTCGGAAACACCATATATTTT
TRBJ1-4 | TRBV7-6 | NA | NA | CASSLAPFRGTNEKLFF | TGTGCCAGCAGCTTAGCGCCTTTTAGGGGCACTAATGAAAAACTGTTTTTT
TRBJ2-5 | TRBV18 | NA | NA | CASSPLPGRQETQYF | TGTGCCAGCTCACCCCTTCCCGGCAGGCAAGAGACCCAGTACTTC
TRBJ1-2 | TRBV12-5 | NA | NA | CASGPRDIGGRTF | TGTGCTAGTGGGCCCCGGGACATAGGTGGTCGCACCTTC
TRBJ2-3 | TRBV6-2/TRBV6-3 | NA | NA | CASSKLATVADTQYF | TGTGCCAGCAGCAAACTAGCAACAGTTGCAGATACGCAGTATTTT
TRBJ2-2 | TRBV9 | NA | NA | CASSALLQTGELFF | TGTGCCAGCAGCGCCCTCTTGCAGACCGGGGAGCTGTTTTTT